The 9 T cell receptor beta chains listed next were all sequenced from one sample in a study of blood T cell repertoires in COVID-19. Sequencing was performed with immunoSEQ multiplex PCR; in TCRdb, only in-frame clones are kept and a portion is missing. Here the sample spans hundreds of thousands of clones, around 89% being singletons. The sample consisted of peripheral blood. Receptors originate from a woman aged 60-70 years with acute or convalescent COVID-19.

The chain carries TRBV24-1 and TRBJ2-2, with D possibly TRBD1 on 5 matching bases. The CDR3 runs 15 residues. V was shortened by 0 bases and J by 1 base, with 5 bases between the two germline ends. CDR1 and CDR2 from the germline V gene are KGHDR and SFDVKD. The CDR3 protein is CATSDLQGNTGELFF. The CDR3 nucleotides read TGTGCCACCAGTGATTTGCAGGGGAACACCGGGGAGCTGTTTTTT.

The rearrangement joins TRBV28 to TRBJ1-6, with D possibly being TRBD1 (6 bases). Germline CDR1 and CDR2: MDHEN and SYDVKM. CDR3 length equals 14 residues. V dropped 3 bases and J dropped 10 bases, with 13 bases sitting between them. The CDR3 protein is CASSFQGKESPLHF. DNA of the CDR3: TGTGCCAGCAGTTTTCAGGGGAAGGAATCACCCCTCCACTTT.

This clone was seen only a few times. The chain couples TRBV19 to TRBJ1-5; no clear D. Deletions cut 3 bases from V and 3 bases from J, with 15 bases between. Germline lookup yields CDR1 LNHDA and CDR2 SQIVND (reference sequence). This CDR3 spans 16 amino acids. The CDR3: CASSIKIGTINQPQHF. CDR3 DNA sequence: TGTGCCAGTAGTATTAAAATCGGAACTATCAATCAGCCCCAGCATTTT.

V is TRBV11-2 and J is TRBJ2-1; 9 nucleotides line up with TRBD2. J lost 5 bases, V lost 5 bases, and 10 bases had no gene match. The CDR3 loop spans 16 amino acids. Germline V gene sequence: CDR1 SGHAT, CDR2 FQNNGV. The CDR3 DNA reads TGTGCCAGCAGCCAGGGCAAGCGGGAGGCTGACAATGAGCAGTTCTTC. The encoded protein is CASSQGKREADNEQFF. Based on the CDR3 plus reference TRBV11-2 and TRBJ2-1, the full variable domain is EAGVAQSPRYKIIEKRQSVAFWCNPISGHATLYWYQQILGQGPKLLIQFQNNGVVDDSQLPKDRFSAERLKGVDSTLKIQPAKLEDSAVYLCASSQGKREADNEQFFGPGTRLTVL.

The chain employs TRBV2 and TRBJ1-1, with D perhaps TRBD1 (5 bases). Germline lookup yields CDR1 SNHLY and CDR2 FYNNEI. The length of the CDR3 is 14 residues. Trimming took 6 bases from V and 2 from J, leaving 13 bases between them. In nucleotides, the CDR3 is TGTGCCAGCAGGGCGGGACCTAGAAACACTGAAGCTTTCTTT. It specifies CASRAGPRNTEAFF. Complete variable domain (other parts from reference TRBV2 and TRBJ1-1): EPEVTQTPSHQVTQMGQEVILRCVPISNHLYFYWYRQILGQKVEFLVSFYNNEISEKSEIFDDQFSVERPDGSNFTLKIRSTKLEDSAMYFCASRAGPRNTEAFFGQGTRLTVV.

The CDR3 loop is CASSLVGQGHETQYF. The CDR3 DNA follows: TGTGCCAGCAGCTTAGTGGGACAGGGGCATGAGACCCAGTACTTC. The chain employs TRBV7-9 and TRBJ2-5; TRBD1 matches at 10 bases. The germline V gene has CDR1 SEHNR and CDR2 FQNEAQ (reference sequence). The CDR3 contains 15 residues. The junction had 4 bases not matched to a gene; V was cut back by 1 base and J by 5 bases.

This chain uses TRBV6-5 with TRBJ2-5; TRBD1 aligns across 9 bases. The CDR3 totals 15 residues. The trim removed 6 bases at V and 4 bases at J, leaving 9 bases unmatched. Per germline, CDR1 MNHEY and CDR2 SVGAGI. CDR3 nucleotide sequence: TGTGCCAGCAGACCGCCGGGACAGGGATTAGAGACCCAGTACTTC. The encoded protein is CASRPPGQGLETQYF.

The CDR3, as DNA: TGCAGTGCTAATGACGGGGATTCACCCCTCCACTTT. This sequence encodes CSANDGDSPLHF. The chain carries TRBV20-1 and TRBJ1-6; D is unresolved. Trimming took 4 bases from V and 8 from J, leaving 9 bases between them. Germline CDR1 is DFQATT and CDR2 is SNEGSKA (reference sequence). The CDR3 length is 12 residues.

This clone was counted once. The chain combines TRBV6-1 with TRBJ2-6; D perhaps matches TRBD1 (6 bases). CDR1 is MNHNS, CDR2 SASEGT, per germline. Trimming pared 1 base from V and 4 bases from J, leaving 17 bases between. CDR3 length equals 18 residues. The CDR3 loop is CASSEVGQGLSGANVLTF. For the CDR3, the DNA is TGTGCCAGCAGTGAAGTGGGGCAGGGGTTGTCAGGGGCCAACGTCCTGACTTTC.